The entry below gives a single T cell receptor (beta chain) sequence along with its context. These data come from a study of shared clonotypes between healthy human individuals. The CDR3 runs 15 residues. V was trimmed by 0 bases and J by 4 bases, leaving 12 bases between them. Per germline, CDR1 LGHNA and CDR2 YNFKEQ. Method: immunoSEQ multiplex PCR; TCRdb's copy keeps in-frame clones and lacks some. The repertoire holds just over 2,000,000 clones, with roughly 95% as singletons. The sample consisted of naive CD4+ T cells sorted from blood. Sample subset: CD45RA+ positively selected. The clonotype was recovered from a young man in good health. The chain employs TRBV4-2 and TRBJ1-2; the D gene is possibly TRBD1 (6 bases). CDR3 residues: CASSQESGASYGYTF. The CDR3 nucleotides read TGTGCCAGCAGCCAAGAGTCAGGGGCCTCCTATGGCTACACCTTC.